Listed below are T cell receptor beta chains from one sample, sequenced in a study of cytomegalovirus exposure and HLA in healthy donors. The repertoire was sequenced with immunoSEQ multiplex PCR; TCRdb's copy has only in-frame clones and lacks some. The sample holds around 120,000 clones; more than 75% are singletons and the top ten take under 5%. What was sequenced was PBMCs. The origin of the receptors is a man between 18 and 35 years old in good health and CMV-seronegative. CDR3s include the opening cysteine and the closing phenylalanine or tryptophan. D genes are given only for firm matches. A clone size is listed for some rows: how often the clone was seen (once, few, many), or a class if it is expanded.

D,J,size,V,DNA,CDR3
NA,TRBJ2-7,NA,TRBV27,TGTGCCAGCAGTTTATGGGGGGACCCCACCTACGAGCAGTACTTC,CASSLWGDPTYEQYF
NA,TRBJ2-3,NA,TRBV5-6,TGTGCCAGCAGCTCGGGGGTTAGCGCGCAGTATTTT,CASSSGVSAQYF
NA,TRBJ1-4,NA,TRBV18,TGTGCCAGCTCACCCGGGGAAAAACTGTTTTTT,CASSPGEKLFF
TRBD2,TRBJ2-1,NA,TRBV7-9,TGTGCCAGCAGCTTAATAGCGGGAGTTCACAATGAGCAGTTCTTC,CASSLIAGVHNEQFF
NA,TRBJ1-6,NA,TRBV13,TGTGCCAGCAGAGTTAGGGGGGGAAGCTCCTATAATTCACCCCTCCACTTT,CASRVRGGSSYNSPLHF
NA,TRBJ1-4,NA,TRBV14,TGTGCCAGCAGCCAAGATCCGGGAGCGGGCGAAAAACTGTTTTTT,CASSQDPGAGEKLFF
TRBD1,TRBJ1-2,NA,TRBV27,TGTGCCAGCAGTTTAACAGGGGGCGATTATGGCTACACCTTC,CASSLTGGDYGYTF
NA,TRBJ2-7,NA,TRBV5-6,TGTGCCAGCAGCTTAGACAGAATATACGAGCAGTACTTC,CASSLDRIYEQYF
TRBD1,TRBJ1-5,NA,TRBV2,TGTGCCAGCAGCCAGGGGGCGAGCAATCAGCCCCAGCATTTT,CASSQGASNQPQHF
TRBD1,TRBJ1-1,NA,TRBV19,TGTGCCAGTAGTATAGTCAAGGGGGACAGGGCGCTTGCTGAAGCTTTCTTT,CASSIVKGDRALAEAFF
NA,TRBJ2-7,NA,TRBV27,TGTGCCAGCAGTTTATCGTTTCGGGGGGCGTATTCCCACGAGCAGTACTTC,CASSLSFRGAYSHEQYF
NA,TRBJ1-1,NA,TRBV7-9,TGTGCCAGCAGCTTAGGCCAGGGGACTGAAGCTTTCTTT,CASSLGQGTEAFF
TRBD1,TRBJ2-3,NA,TRBV5-1,TGCGCCAGCAGCTGGGTGACAGGGGCGGCAGATACGCAGTATTTT,CASSWVTGAADTQYF
TRBD1,TRBJ1-2,few,TRBV25-1,TGTGCCAGCAGTGAGCCAGGGGGCGCTGGCTACACCTTC,CASSEPGGAGYTF
TRBD2,TRBJ2-5,NA,TRBV11-1,TGTGCCAGCAGCCGGGGGGGACAAGAGACCCAGTACTTC,CASSRGGQETQYF
TRBD1,TRBJ1-5,NA,TRBV18,TGTGCCAGCTCAGCCGGACAGGGCGGCAATCAGCCCCAGCATTTT,CASSAGQGGNQPQHF
NA,TRBJ1-5,NA,TRBV19,TGTGCCAGTAGTATGGAGGGAAATCAGCCCCAGCATTTT,CASSMEGNQPQHF
NA,TRBJ1-1,NA,TRBV19,TGTGCCAGTAGTGCCACAGGGTACACTGAAGCTTTCTTT,CASSATGYTEAFF